Sequencing of this T cell receptor (beta chain) was carried out in a study of CDR3 diversity in severe acne. TCRdb analysed the PCR reads with MiXCR anew, one entry per CDR3 protein. This table holds about 86,000 distinct CDR3 sequences, over 40% found once. This CDR3 comprises 14 residues. Germline loops: CDR1 SNHLY, CDR2 FYNNEI. As regards this clonotype: The junction shows a germline mismatch at one end, possibly a read error.

Sequenced input: blood. The chain recombines TRBV2 with TRBJ2-1; weak D call: TRBD2 (5 bases). The TCR originated in a male donor in good health, without acne. The CDR3 sequence: CATSDRRRVNEQFF. DNA for the CDR3: TGTGCCACCAGTGATAGGCGGCGGGTCAATGAGCAGTTCTTC.